These 12 T cell receptor beta chains came from one sample sequenced in a study of glioma-infiltrating T cells. TCR alpha and beta CDR3 regions were amplified from RNA using iRepertoire nested multiplex PCR. TCRdb re-analysed the multiplex PCR reads in MiXCR, keeping a single row per CDR3 protein. The table includes 9,500 to 15,000 distinct CDR3 sequences, less than 30% detected once. What was sequenced was glioma tissue, nonneoplastic brain tissue, or PBMCs (not recorded which). These receptors were obtained from a human donor with low-grade glioma or glioblastoma, undergoing nonglioma brain surgery, or in good health (not recorded which).

The sample holds a few counts of this clonotype. CDR3 nucleotides: TGTGCCAGCTCACCACTACAGGGATTGGATGGCTACACCTTC. Amino acids: CASSPLQGLDGYTF. The rearrangement links TRBV18 to TRBJ1-2; weak D call: TRBD1 (6 bases). Trimming took off 1 base at V and 6 bases at J, with 12 bases between the two ends. The germline V gene encodes CDR1 KGHSH and CDR2 LQKENI. The CDR3 is 14 amino acids.

The chain carries TRBV5-4 and TRBJ2-3; D call uncertain. The V end lost 0 bases, the J end lost 7 bases, and 6 bases lay between the germline ends. CDR1 is SGHNT, CDR2 YYREEE, per germline (reference sequence). This CDR3 is built from 12 residues. The CDR3 loop is CASSLDPYTQYF. In DNA, the CDR3 is TGTGCCAGCAGCTTGGACCCCTATACGCAGTATTTT.

J is TRBJ2-3 and V is TRBV6-4; D remains ambiguous. The CDR3 runs to 13 residues. The germline V gene has CDR1 MRHNA and CDR2 SNTAGT. For the CDR3, the DNA is TGTGACAACAGTGATTCCGAAGTAGATACGCAGTATTTT. It codes for CDNSDSEVDTQYF.

This clonotype has only a few counts. V usage is TRBV12-3 or TRBV12-4 and J usage is TRBJ2-5; 13 nucleotides match TRBD2. CDR3 length: 16 amino acids. Trimming cost V 5 bases and J 5 bases; bases outside gene matches: 8. The DNA for the CDR3 is TGTGCCAGCAGTCAGACTAGCGGGGGGCCGGTCGAGACCCAGTACTTC. This encodes CASSQTSGGPVETQYF.

In this sample, this clonotype is large. The rearrangement joins TRBV7-8 to TRBJ2-7, with D possibly being TRBD2 (7 bases). CDR3 size: 13 residues. Germline loops: CDR1 SGHVS, CDR2 FQNEAQ. V lost 5 bases and J 6 bases, leaving 14 bases between the germline ends. The CDR3 DNA is TGTGCCAGCAGCCCAAGCGGGACACCCGAGCAGTACTTC. The encoded protein is CASSPSGTPEQYF. Supplemented by reference TRBV7-8 and TRBJ2-7, the full variable domain reads GAGVSQSPRYKVAKRGQDVALRCDPISGHVSLFWYQQALGQGPEFLTYFQNEAQLDKSGLPSDRFFAERPEGSVSTLKIQRTQQEDSAVYLCASSPSGTPEQYFGPGTRLTVT.

The rearrangement joins TRBV7-2 to TRBJ2-6, with D possibly matching TRBD2 (5 bases). CDR3 length: 17 amino acids. Deletions cut 2 bases from V and 0 bases from J, with 11 bases between. Germline values: CDR1 SGHTA, CDR2 FQGNSA. CDR3 nucleotide sequence: TGTGCCAGCAGCTTACTAGCTGCGTTCTCTGGGGCCAACGTCCTGACTTTC. This codes for CASSLLAAFSGANVLTF.

Concerning this clonotype itself: With a much larger clone just one base away, this may be a read error. The chain combines TRBV7-2 with TRBJ1-3; the D is unclear. V was pared by 5 bases and J by 0 bases, with 8 bases between. Germline CDR1 reads SGHTA; CDR2 reads FQGNSA. This CDR3 has 14 residues. CDR3 DNA: TGTGCCAGCAGCCTAGACGACTCTGGAAACACCATATATTTT. This translates into CASSLDDSGNTIYF.

The genes are TRBV24-1 and TRBJ1-5; D might be TRBD1 (5 bases). CDR3 length equals 16 residues. Germline V gene sequence: CDR1 KGHDR, CDR2 SFDVKD. The V and J ends lost 3 bases and 4 bases respectively, with 15 bases between them. CDR3 loop: CATSDLKDMNNQPQHF. Written as DNA, the CDR3 is TGTGCCACCAGTGATCTGAAGGACATGAATAATCAGCCCCAGCATTTT.

This clonotype was detected ten times or more. The chain combines TRBV6-1 with TRBJ2-3; D might be TRBD1 or TRBD2, each matching 6 bases. V lost 7 bases to trimming and J lost 0 bases, with 20 bases between them. Germline CDR1 and CDR2: MNHNS and SASEGT. This CDR3 has 17 amino acids. The CDR3 loop reads CASTRRGQDTSTDTQYF. CDR3 DNA sequence: TGTGCCAGCACCCGACGGGGGCAGGACACTAGCACAGATACGCAGTATTTT.

By sample fraction, this clonotype is medium-sized. The rearrangement links TRBV7-9 to TRBJ1-6; D may be TRBD1 (6 bases). The CDR3 extends over 14 amino acids. The germline CDR1 and CDR2 sequences are SEHNR and FQNEAQ (reference sequence). The V end lost 6 bases, the J end lost 7 bases, and 13 bases lay between the germline ends. CDR3 sequence reads: CASRGGQQNSPLHF. The CDR3 nucleotides read TGTGCCAGCAGGGGCGGACAGCAGAATTCACCCCTCCACTTT.

For this clonotype: A read error is possible here, since a much larger clone lies one base away. The genes are TRBV19 and TRBJ1-2; D may be TRBD1 (6 bases). The CDR3 length is 12 residues. The germline V gene encodes CDR1 LNHDA and CDR2 SQIVND (reference sequence). CDR3 amino acids: CSSSRQAYGYTF. The CDR3 nucleotides read TGTTCCAGTAGCCGACAGGCCTATGGCTACACCTTC.

The rearrangement uses TRBV7-9 and TRBJ2-5; 7 bases match TRBD2. CDR3 length: 15 residues. Germline lookup yields CDR1 SEHNR and CDR2 FQNEAQ (reference sequence). Germline trimming cut 6 bases from V and 1 base from J; bases unmatched to any gene: 8. CDR3: CASSRGTTLQETQYF. The CDR3 coding sequence is TGTGCCAGCAGTCGAGGGACTACCCTCCAAGAGACCCAGTACTTC. Filled out from reference TRBV7-9 and TRBJ2-5, the complete variable domain reads DTGVSQNPRHKITKRGQNVTFRCDPISEHNRLYWYRQTLGQGPEFLTYFQNEAQLEKSRLLSDRFSAERPKGSFSTLEIQRTEQGDSAMYLCASSRGTTLQETQYFGPGTRLLVL.